The clone carrying this TCR beta chain has just a few counts. Its antigen is unidentified. The entry originates in a study of early T cells in non-severe SARS-CoV-2 infection. The wider study: Unsorted whole blood bulk RNA was sequenced, with unpaired chains. Study results and limitations: The VDJdb matching leaned toward anti-spike CD8 responses and overlooked private and CD4 specificities.

This CDR3 has 16 residues. CDR1 is SGHVS, CDR2 FNYEAQ, per germline. Trimming stripped 4 bases from V and 3 bases from J, with 17 bases between. Tagging with unique molecular identifiers was applied to individual cDNA molecules. A single record per CDR3 protein comes from TCRdb applying MiXCR to the 5' RACE reads. The sample includes some 87,000 distinct CDR3 sequences, more than 10% of them seen just once. This clonotype was obtained from an adult who was a healthcare worker with PCR-confirmed SARS-CoV-2 infection or an uninfected control (not recorded which). The genes are TRBV7-6 and TRBJ2-3; D is perhaps TRBD2 (6 bases). Input material: whole blood. CDR3 loop: CASSSPPGLSTDTQYF. DNA for the CDR3: TGTGCCAGCAGCTCGCCACCGGGACTGTCTACAGATACGCAGTATTTT.